What follows is one T cell receptor beta chain and its context. Germline CDR1 and CDR2: SGHRS and YFSETQ. The CDR3 spans 14 residues. V was trimmed by 0 bases and J by 1 base, leaving 8 bases between them. The entry originates in a study of blood T cell repertoires in COVID-19. In the study's own analysis: From reference gene primer amplification, estimates of nucleated cell counts were derived. The protocol was immunoSEQ multiplex PCR, while the TCRdb copy is restricted to in-frame clones and leaves out a portion. V and J calls and clone size come straight from that table; D and trimming were deduced from the DNA. The sample lists 35,000 to 45,000 clones, roughly 73% seen once, with roughly two thirds in the top ten.

This TCR was recovered from an elderly man with acute or convalescent COVID-19. Sequencing input: peripheral blood. The J gene is TRBJ2-7, the V gene TRBV5-1, with a tentative D call TRBD1 (6 bases). The CDR3 bases are TGCGCCAGCAGCTTGGGACAGGTTTCCTACGAGCAGTACTTC. It specifies CASSLGQVSYEQYF.